The 15 T cell receptor beta chains presented below share a single source sample, sequenced in a study of shared clonotypes between healthy human individuals. Sequencing was performed with immunoSEQ multiplex PCR; in TCRdb, only in-frame clones are kept and a portion is missing. The table lists about 820,000 clones, 80% to 95% of them singletons. CD45RO-negative cells were positively selected for CCR7, leaving out terminally differentiated effector memory CD45RA+ cells. The sequencing input was naive CD8+ T cells sorted from blood. Every receptor here comes from a man aged 25 to 40 in good health.

In regard to this clone: At the DNA level, this CDR3 is encoded by other sequences in the same sample as well. This rearrangement joins TRBV20-1 to TRBJ2-3, with D uncertain. CDR1 and CDR2 from the germline V gene are DFQATT and SNEGSKA (reference sequence). With 2 bases removed from V and 4 bases from J, the gap between germline ends came to 1 base. The CDR3 is 10 amino acids. CDR3 bases: TGCAGTGCTAGATCAGATACGCAGTATTTT. Translating gives CSARSDTQYF.

V usage is TRBV10-3 and J usage is TRBJ2-1, with 11 bases matching TRBD2. After removal of 8 bases from V and 3 bases from J, the junction contained 3 bases not matched to a gene. The CDR3 sequence is 14 residues long. Germline lookup yields CDR1 ENHRY and CDR2 SYGVKD. CDR3 nucleotide sequence: TGTGCCATCTCGACTAGCGGGAACTACAATGAGCAGTTCTTC. This translates into CAISTSGNYNEQFF.

The rearrangement links TRBV15 to TRBJ2-3, with D unresolved. The CDR3 spans 13 residues. Trimming removed 0 bases from V and 5 bases from J, with 6 bases in between. Germline CDR1 and CDR2: LNHNV and YYDKDF (reference sequence). For the CDR3, the DNA is TGTGCCACCAGCAGAGATATCCGAGATACGCAGTATTTT. Its translation is CATSRDIRDTQYF.

Written as DNA, the CDR3 is TGTGCCAGCAGTCGCCTGACGTTCGGGACCGGGGAGCTGTTTTTT. Its protein is CASSRLTFGTGELFF. V and J are TRBV28 and TRBJ2-2; D is ambiguous. This CDR3 region has 15 residues. Trimming pared 5 bases from V and 5 bases from J, leaving 15 bases between. Germline V gene sequence: CDR1 MDHEN, CDR2 SYDVKM.

The V and J genes are TRBV19 and TRBJ1-3; D not certain. CDR3 length equals 12 residues. Germline CDR1 is LNHDA and CDR2 is SQIVND (reference sequence). V lost 7 bases and J 2 bases, leaving 6 bases between the germline ends. For the CDR3, the DNA is TGTGCCAGTACTCTGACTGGAAACACCATATATTTT. The encoded protein is CASTLTGNTIYF.

The V and J genes are TRBV2 and TRBJ2-1; the D gene is possibly TRBD2 (5 bases). Trimming removed 1 base at V and 4 bases at J, with 11 bases between. CDR3 length equals 15 residues. The germline V gene has CDR1 SNHLY and CDR2 FYNNEI. The CDR3 nucleotides read TGTGCCAGCAGTGAAGTGAGCGGAGCTTACAATGAGCAGTTCTTC. Encoded protein: CASSEVSGAYNEQFF.

The J gene is TRBJ2-3, the V gene TRBV25-1; weak D call: TRBD2 (6 bases). CDR3 length: 14 residues. Trimming stripped 4 bases from V and 4 bases from J, with 12 bases between. Germline CDR1 MGHDK, CDR2 SYGVNS. The CDR3 DNA reads as TGTGCCAGCAGTGCTCATCCGGGGGCAGATACGCAGTATTTT. Amino acid sequence: CASSAHPGADTQYF.

This chain links TRBV13 with TRBJ2-7; D remains unclear. Germline CDR1 is PRHDT and CDR2 is FYEKMQ (reference sequence). The CDR3 extends over 13 amino acids. Trimming pared 3 bases from V and 3 bases from J, leaving 9 bases between. Written as DNA, the CDR3 is TGTGCCAGCAGCTTGGAATCCGGCTACGAGCAGTACTTC. Its protein product is CASSLESGYEQYF.

V and J are TRBV29-1 and TRBJ2-2; D unclear. The CDR3 runs to 13 residues. The germline V and J ends were trimmed by 5 bases and 0 bases, with 7 bases remaining between them. Germline V gene sequence: CDR1 SQVTM, CDR2 ANQGSEA. In DNA form, the CDR3 reads TGCAGCGTTATACGAGCGAACACCGGGGAGCTGTTTTTT. This sequence encodes CSVIRANTGELFF.

V is TRBV19 and J is TRBJ2-1; 8 bases match TRBD1. J was trimmed by 3 bases and V by 5 bases; bases with no gene match: 9. This CDR3 is built from 16 residues. The germline gives CDR1 LNHDA, CDR2 SQIVND (reference sequence). The CDR3 DNA follows: TGTGCCAGTAGTTCAGACAGGGGAGGCGGCTACAATGAGCAGTTCTTC. It codes for CASSSDRGGGYNEQFF.

In the case of this clone: Other DNA sequences from this sample encode an identical CDR3 as well. The genes are TRBV7-9 and TRBJ1-5; 7 nucleotides agree with TRBD1. This CDR3 region has 14 residues. V was pared by 5 bases and J by 4 bases, with 5 bases of the junction left unmatched. The germline V gene has CDR1 SEHNR and CDR2 FQNEAQ (reference sequence). The CDR3 sequence: CASSPGGSNQPQHF. For the CDR3, the DNA is TGTGCCAGCAGCCCAGGGGGGTCAAATCAGCCCCAGCATTTT.

The chain combines TRBV7-9 with TRBJ2-5; TRBD2 might be the D (6 bases). Germline V CDR1 and CDR2: SEHNR, FQNEAQ (reference sequence). V shed 3 bases and J shed 7 bases, with 21 bases lying between them. This CDR3 has 16 residues. The DNA for the CDR3 is TGTGCCAGCAGCTTCACCCGCGACAGTCCGCGGGGGACCCAGTACTTC. Protein: CASSFTRDSPRGTQYF.

The chain has TRBV28 and TRBJ2-7, with D unclear. CDR1 and CDR2 from the germline V gene are MDHEN and SYDVKM. V lost 10 bases and J 6 bases, leaving 19 bases between the germline ends. The CDR3 totals 13 residues. The CDR3 bases are TGTGCCACCCAATCGTTGACGCGAGCCGAGCAGTACTTC. Encoded protein: CATQSLTRAEQYF.

In its sample, this clone was seen once. J is TRBJ2-2 and V is TRBV20-1; a weak D match, TRBD2 (6 bases). Per the germline V gene, CDR1 is DFQATT and CDR2 is SNEGSKA (reference sequence). The length of the CDR3 is 11 residues. CDR3 amino acids: CGYGGLGELFF. In DNA form, the CDR3 reads TGCGGATACGGGGGTCTTGGGGAGCTGTTTTTT.

The chain combines TRBV28 with TRBJ2-5, with TRBD2 identical over 8 bases. The germline CDR1 and CDR2 sequences are MDHEN and SYDVKM. Unmatched junction bases numbered 5, after V lost 1 base and J lost 1 base. This CDR3 has 16 residues. DNA of the CDR3: TGTGCCAGCAGTTTATACTCGAGCGGGAGCCAAGAGACCCAGTACTTC. Residues: CASSLYSSGSQETQYF.